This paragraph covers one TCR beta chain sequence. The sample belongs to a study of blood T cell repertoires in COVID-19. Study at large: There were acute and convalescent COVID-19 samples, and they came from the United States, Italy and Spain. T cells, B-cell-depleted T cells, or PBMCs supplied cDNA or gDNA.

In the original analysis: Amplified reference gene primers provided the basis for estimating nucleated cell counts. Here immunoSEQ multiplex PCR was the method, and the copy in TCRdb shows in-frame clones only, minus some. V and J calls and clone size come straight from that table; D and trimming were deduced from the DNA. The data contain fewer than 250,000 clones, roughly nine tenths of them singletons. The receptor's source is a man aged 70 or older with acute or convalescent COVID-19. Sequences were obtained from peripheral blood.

In DNA, the CDR3 is TGCGCCAGCAGCCAACCGGGAGAGTTGTCGTTGGGCTACACCTTC. Its translation is CASSQPGELSLGYTF. V is TRBV4-1 and J is TRBJ1-2; unclear D gene. The length of the CDR3 is 15 residues. The V gene lost 2 bases and the J gene lost 8 bases, with 18 bases spanning the gap. Per germline, CDR1 MGHRA and CDR2 YSYEKL.